This T cell receptor (beta chain) was sequenced for a study of tumor-infiltrating lymphocytes in glioblastoma multiforme. V shed 6 bases, J shed 2 bases, and the junction held 8 bases outside the gene matches. Germline V lookup: CDR1 MGHRA, CDR2 YSYEKL. The CDR3 covers 15 residues. TCR beta libraries were built from RNA through three nested multiplex PCR rounds using modified ARM-PCR. TCRdb ran MiXCR on the multiplex PCR reads and lists one entry per CDR3 protein. The sample holds some 15,000 distinct CDR3 sequences, around 72% seen once. The sequence was obtained from a male donor with glioblastoma. The sequenced sample was brain tumor tissue. This chain uses TRBV4-1 with TRBJ1-1; 8 bases align to TRBD1. DNA of the CDR3: TGCGCCAGCAGGGCTTCCGGGACAGGCAACACTGAAGCTTTCTTT. Residues: CASRASGTGNTEAFF.